The clone carrying this T cell receptor (beta chain) came up many times. What it binds is not known. This entry is derived from a study of response to subunit inactivated influenza vaccine. Study results and limitations: The authors suggested that few new T cells are recruited per seasonal influenza vaccination.

There are 14 residues in the CDR3. The germline V and J ends were trimmed by 4 bases and 6 bases, with 13 bases remaining between them. Germline V gives CDR1 SGHTA, CDR2 FQGNSA. TCRdb processed the RT-PCR reads anew with MiXCR; each CDR3 protein has one entry. Among about 500,000 distinct CDR3 sequences listed, roughly 7.6% were seen once. The chain joins TRBV7-2 to TRBJ2-4; perhaps TRBD1 as D (6 bases). The sample in question was PBMCs from blood, obtained approximately 25 months after vaccination. This clonotype was sampled from a man between 50 and 70 years old who received an inactivated influenza vaccine. The chain's CDR3 is CASSSIDRPNIQYF. Written as DNA, the CDR3 is TGTGCCAGCAGCTCGATCGACAGGCCAAACATTCAGTACTTC.